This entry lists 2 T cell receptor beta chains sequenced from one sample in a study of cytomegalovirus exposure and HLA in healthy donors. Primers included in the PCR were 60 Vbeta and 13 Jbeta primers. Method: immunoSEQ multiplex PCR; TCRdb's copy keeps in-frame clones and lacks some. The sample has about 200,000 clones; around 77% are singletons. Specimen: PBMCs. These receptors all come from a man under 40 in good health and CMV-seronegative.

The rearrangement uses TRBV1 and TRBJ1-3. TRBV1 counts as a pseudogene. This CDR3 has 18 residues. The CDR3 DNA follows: TGCACCAGCAGTCCAACTCCCCGCGGGTCCCACTCTGGAAACACCATATATTTT. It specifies CTSSPTPRGSHSGNTIYF.

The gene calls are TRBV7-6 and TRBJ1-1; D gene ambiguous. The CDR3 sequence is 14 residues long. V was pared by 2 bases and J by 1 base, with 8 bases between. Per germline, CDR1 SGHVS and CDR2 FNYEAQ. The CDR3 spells CASSLSRGNTEAFF. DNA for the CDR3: TGTGCCAGCAGCTTAAGTCGAGGGAACACTGAAGCTTTCTTT.